This note documents a single T cell receptor beta chain sequence. V lost 6 bases and J lost 2; bases outside the gene matches: 4. Germline CDR1 is MNHEY and CDR2 is SVGEGT. The length of the CDR3 is 14 residues. The source of the sample is a study of CD8 T cells in Susac syndrome. The overall study: Among the sequenced Susac syndrome patients, roughly 6 had active disease while 8 or 9 were in remission.

RNA, at roughly 0.45 to 1 ug, was reverse transcribed with random hexamers. From the immunoSEQ multiplex PCR reads, TCRdb called clonotypes with MiXCR, one entry per CDR3 protein. This sample carries approximately 210,000 distinct CDR3 sequences, about 94% of them seen once, and the ten largest clones take around 0.15%. V is TRBV6-2 or TRBV6-3 and J is TRBJ2-7; 10 nucleotides agree with TRBD2. What was sequenced was CD4+ T cells from PBMCs. The clonotype comes from a human donor with Susac syndrome. As DNA, the CDR3 is TGTGCCAGCAGCGTAGCGGGGGGAGCCTACGAGCAGTACTTC. Its translation is CASSVAGGAYEQYF.